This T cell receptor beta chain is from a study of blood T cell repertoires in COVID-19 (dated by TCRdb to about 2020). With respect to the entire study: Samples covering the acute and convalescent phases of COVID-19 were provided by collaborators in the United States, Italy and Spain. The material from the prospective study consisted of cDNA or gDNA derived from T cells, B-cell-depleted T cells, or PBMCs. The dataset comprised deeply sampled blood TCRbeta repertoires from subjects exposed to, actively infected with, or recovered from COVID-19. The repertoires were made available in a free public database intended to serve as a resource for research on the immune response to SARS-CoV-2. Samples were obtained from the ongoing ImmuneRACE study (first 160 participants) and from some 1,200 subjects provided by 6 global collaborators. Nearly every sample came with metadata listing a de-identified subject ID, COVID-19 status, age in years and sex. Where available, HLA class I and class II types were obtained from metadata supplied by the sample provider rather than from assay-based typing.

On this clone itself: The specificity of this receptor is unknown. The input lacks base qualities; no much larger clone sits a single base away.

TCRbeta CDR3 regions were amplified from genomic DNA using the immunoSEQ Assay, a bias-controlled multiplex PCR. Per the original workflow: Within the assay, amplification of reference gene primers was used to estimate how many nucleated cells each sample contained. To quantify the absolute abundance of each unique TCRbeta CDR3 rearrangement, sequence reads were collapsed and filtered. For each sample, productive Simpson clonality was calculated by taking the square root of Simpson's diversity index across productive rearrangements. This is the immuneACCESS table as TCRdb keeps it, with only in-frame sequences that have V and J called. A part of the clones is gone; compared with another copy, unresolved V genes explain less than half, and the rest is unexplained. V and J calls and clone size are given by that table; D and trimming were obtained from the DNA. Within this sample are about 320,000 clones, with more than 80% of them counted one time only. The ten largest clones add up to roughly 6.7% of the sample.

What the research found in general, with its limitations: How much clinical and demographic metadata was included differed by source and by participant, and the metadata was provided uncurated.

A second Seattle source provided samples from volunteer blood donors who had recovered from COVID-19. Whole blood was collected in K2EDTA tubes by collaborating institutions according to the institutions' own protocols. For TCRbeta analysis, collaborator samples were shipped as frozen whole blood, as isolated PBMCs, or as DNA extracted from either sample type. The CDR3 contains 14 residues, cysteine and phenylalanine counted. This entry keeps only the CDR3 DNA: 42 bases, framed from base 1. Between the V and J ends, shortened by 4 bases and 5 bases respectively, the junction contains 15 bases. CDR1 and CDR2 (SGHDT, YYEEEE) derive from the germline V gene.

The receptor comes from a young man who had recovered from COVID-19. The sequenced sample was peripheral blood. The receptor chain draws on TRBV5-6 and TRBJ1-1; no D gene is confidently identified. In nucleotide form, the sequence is TGTGCCAGCAGCGGAACGTCCCTCGGGACTGAAGCTTTCTTT. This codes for CASSGTSLGTEAFF. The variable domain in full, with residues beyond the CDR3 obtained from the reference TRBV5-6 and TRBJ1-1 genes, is DAGVTQSPTHLIKTRGQQVTLRCSPKSGHDTVSWYQQALGQGPQFIFQYYEEEERQRGNFPDRFSGHQFPNYSSELNVNALLLGDSALYLCASSGTSLGTEAFFGQGTRLTVV.